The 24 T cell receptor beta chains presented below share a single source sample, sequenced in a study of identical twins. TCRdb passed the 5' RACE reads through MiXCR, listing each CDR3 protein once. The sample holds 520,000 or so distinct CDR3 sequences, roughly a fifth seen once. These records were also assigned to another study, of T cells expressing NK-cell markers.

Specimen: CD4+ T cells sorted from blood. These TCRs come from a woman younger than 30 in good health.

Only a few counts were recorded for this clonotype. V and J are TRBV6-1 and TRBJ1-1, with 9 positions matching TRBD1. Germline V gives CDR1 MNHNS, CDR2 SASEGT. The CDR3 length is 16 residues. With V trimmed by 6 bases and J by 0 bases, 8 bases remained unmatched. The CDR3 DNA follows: TGTGCCAGCAGCTCGGGACAGGGAGCCATGAACACTGAAGCTTTCTTT. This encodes CASSSGQGAMNTEAFF.

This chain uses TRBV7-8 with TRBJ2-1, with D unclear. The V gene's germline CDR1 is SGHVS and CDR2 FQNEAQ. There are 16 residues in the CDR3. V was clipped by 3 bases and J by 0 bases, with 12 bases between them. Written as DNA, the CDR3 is TGTGCCAGCAGCTTCCATACTTCCAGCTCCTACAATGAGCAGTTCTTC. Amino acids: CASSFHTSSSYNEQFF.

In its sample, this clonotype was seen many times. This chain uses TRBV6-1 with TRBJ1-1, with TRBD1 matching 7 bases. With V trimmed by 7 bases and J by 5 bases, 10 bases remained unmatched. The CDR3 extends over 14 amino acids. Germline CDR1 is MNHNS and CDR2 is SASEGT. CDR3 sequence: CASTRGALGTEAFF. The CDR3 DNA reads TGTGCCAGCACCAGGGGGGCGCTGGGGACTGAAGCTTTCTTT.

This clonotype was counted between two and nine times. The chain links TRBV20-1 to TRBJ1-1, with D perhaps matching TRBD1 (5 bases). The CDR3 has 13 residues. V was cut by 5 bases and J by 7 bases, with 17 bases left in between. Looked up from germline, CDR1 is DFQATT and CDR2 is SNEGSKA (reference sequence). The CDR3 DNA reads TGCAGTGCTCCGGGACCGACATTCGTTGAAGCTTTCTTT. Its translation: CSAPGPTFVEAFF.

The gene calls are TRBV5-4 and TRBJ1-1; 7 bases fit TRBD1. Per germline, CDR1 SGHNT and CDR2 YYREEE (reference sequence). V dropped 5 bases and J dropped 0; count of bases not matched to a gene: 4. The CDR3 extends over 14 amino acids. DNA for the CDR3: TGTGCCAGCAGGCTACAGGGGATGAACACTGAAGCTTTCTTT. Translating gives CASRLQGMNTEAFF.

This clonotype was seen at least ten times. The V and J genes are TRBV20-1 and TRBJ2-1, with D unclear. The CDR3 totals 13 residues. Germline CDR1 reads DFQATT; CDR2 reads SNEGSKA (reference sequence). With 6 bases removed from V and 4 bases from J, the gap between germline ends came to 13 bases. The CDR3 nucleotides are TGCAGTGCCCCCGCCGACGTTTACAATGAGCAGTTCTTC. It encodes CSAPADVYNEQFF.

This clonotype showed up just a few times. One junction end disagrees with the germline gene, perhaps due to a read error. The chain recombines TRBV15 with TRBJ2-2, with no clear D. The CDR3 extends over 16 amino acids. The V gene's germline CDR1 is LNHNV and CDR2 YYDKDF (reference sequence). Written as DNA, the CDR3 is TGTGCCGCCAGCAGAGGCGGCTCCGGACCCTCCGGGGAGCTGTTTTTT. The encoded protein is CAASRGGSGPSGELFF.

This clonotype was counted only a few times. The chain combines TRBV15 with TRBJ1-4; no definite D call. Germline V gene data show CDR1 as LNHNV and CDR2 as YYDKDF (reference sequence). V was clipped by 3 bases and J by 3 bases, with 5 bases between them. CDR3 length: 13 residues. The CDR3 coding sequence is TGTGCCACCAGCAGGGAGGCTAATGAAAAACTGTTTTTT. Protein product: CATSREANEKLFF.

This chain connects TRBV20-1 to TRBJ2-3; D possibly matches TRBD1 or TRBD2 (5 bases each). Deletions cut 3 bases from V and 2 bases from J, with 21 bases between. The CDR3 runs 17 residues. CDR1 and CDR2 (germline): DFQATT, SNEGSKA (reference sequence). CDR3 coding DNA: TGCAGTGCTAGTGAGGGGCTCCTGGCCTTACTCACAGATACGCAGTATTTT. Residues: CSASEGLLALLTDTQYF.

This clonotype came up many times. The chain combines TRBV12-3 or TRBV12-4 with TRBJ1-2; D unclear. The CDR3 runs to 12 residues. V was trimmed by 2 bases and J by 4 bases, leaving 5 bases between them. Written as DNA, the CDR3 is TGTGCCAGCAGTTTAACAAGCTATGGCTACACCTTC. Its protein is CASSLTSYGYTF.

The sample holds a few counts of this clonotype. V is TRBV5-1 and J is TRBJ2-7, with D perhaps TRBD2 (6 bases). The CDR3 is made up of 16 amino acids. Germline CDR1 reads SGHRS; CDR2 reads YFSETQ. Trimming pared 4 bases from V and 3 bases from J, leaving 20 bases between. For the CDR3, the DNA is TGCGCCAGCAGCCCGGAGGGGTCTGAGGGCTACTACGAGCAGTACTTC. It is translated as CASSPEGSEGYYEQYF.

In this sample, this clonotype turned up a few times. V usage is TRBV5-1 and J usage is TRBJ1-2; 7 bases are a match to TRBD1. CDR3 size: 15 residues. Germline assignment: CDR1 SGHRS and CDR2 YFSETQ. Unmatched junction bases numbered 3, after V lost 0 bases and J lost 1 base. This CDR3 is CASSLGGQLNYGYTF. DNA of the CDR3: TGCGCCAGCAGCTTGGGGGGACAGCTTAACTATGGCTACACCTTC.

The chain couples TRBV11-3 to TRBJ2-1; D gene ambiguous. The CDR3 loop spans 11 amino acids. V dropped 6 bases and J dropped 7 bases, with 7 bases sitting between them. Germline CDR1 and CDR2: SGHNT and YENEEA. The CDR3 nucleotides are TGTGCCAGCAGAAAAAGGAATGAGCAGTTCTTC. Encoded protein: CASRKRNEQFF.

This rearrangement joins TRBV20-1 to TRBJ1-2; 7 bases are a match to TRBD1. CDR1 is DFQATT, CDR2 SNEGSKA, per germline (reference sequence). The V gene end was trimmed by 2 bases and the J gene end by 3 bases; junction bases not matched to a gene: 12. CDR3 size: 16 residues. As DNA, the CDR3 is TGCAGTGCTAGAAACCCGAGACAGGGATCGTACTATGGCTACACCTTC. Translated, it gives CSARNPRQGSYYGYTF.

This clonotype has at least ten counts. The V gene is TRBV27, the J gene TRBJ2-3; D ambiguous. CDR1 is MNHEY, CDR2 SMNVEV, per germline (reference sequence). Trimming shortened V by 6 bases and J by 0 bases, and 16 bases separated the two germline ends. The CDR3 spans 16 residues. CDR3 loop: CASRQITGPSTDTQYF. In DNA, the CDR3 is TGTGCCAGCAGACAGATCACTGGACCGAGCACAGATACGCAGTATTTT.

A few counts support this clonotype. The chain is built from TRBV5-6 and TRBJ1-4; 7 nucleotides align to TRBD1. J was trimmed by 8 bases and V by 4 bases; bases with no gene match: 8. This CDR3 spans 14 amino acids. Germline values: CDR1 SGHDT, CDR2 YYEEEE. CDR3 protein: CASSLGQVGEKLFF. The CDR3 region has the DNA TGTGCCAGCAGCCTTGGACAGGTCGGCGAAAAACTGTTTTTT.

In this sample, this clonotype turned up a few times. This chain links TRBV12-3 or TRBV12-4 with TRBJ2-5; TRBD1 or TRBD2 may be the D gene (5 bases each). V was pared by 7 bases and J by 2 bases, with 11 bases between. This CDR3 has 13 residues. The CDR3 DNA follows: TGTGCCAGCAACCGTGAGGGGCAAGAGACCCAGTACTTC. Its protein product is CASNREGQETQYF.

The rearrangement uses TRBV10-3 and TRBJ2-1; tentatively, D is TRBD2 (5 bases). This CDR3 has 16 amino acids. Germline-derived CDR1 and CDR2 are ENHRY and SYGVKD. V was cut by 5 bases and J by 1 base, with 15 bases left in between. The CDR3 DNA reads TGTGCCATCAGTCTGAGAGCGGCAGTATCCTACAATGAGCAGTTCTTC. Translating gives CAISLRAAVSYNEQFF.

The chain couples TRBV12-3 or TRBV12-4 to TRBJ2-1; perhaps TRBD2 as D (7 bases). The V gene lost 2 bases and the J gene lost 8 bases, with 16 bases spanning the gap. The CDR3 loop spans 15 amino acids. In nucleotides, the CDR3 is TGTGCCAGCAGTTTATATGGGGGGGGGCGGTATGAGCAGTTCTTC. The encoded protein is CASSLYGGGRYEQFF.

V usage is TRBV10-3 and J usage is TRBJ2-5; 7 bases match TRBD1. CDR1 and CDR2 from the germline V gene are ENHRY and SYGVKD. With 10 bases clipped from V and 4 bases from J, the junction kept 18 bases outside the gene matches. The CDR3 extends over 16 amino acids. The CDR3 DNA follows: TGTGCCACCGTAGAAGGGGCGACAGGGTTCGGAGAGACCCAGTACTTC. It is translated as CATVEGATGFGETQYF.

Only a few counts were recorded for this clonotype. CDR3 nucleotides: TGTGCCAGCAGCTTGAGAGGGGACTGGACGTCGCAGTATTTT. Its translation: CASSLRGDWTSQYF. The V call is TRBV5-6, the J call TRBJ2-3, with a tentative D call TRBD2 (6 bases). Trimming left V 1 base short and J 10 bases short, with 16 bases between. This CDR3 has 14 amino acids. CDR1 is SGHDT and CDR2 is YYEEEE in the germline V gene.

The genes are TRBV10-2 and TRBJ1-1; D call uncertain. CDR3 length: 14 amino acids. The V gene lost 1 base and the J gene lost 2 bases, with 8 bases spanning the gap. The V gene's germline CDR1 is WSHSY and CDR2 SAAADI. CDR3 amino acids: CASSEWEGNTEAFF. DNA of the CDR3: TGCGCCAGCAGTGAGTGGGAGGGCAACACTGAAGCTTTCTTT.

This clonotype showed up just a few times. CDR3 protein: CASSSLPGYGYTF. CDR3 bases: TGTGCCAGCAGCTCCCTTCCGGGGTATGGCTACACCTTC. The V gene is TRBV7-2, the J gene TRBJ1-2; D unresolved. V lost 4 bases, J lost 5 bases, and 11 bases lay in between. The CDR3 contains 13 residues. From germline, CDR1 is SGHTA and CDR2 FQGNSA.

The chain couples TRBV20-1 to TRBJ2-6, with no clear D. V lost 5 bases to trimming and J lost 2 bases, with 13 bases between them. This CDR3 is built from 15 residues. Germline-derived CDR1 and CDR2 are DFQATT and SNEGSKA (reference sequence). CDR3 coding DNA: TGCAGTGCTGATATGGGAAGGGCTGGGGCCAACGTCCTGACTTTC. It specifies CSADMGRAGANVLTF.